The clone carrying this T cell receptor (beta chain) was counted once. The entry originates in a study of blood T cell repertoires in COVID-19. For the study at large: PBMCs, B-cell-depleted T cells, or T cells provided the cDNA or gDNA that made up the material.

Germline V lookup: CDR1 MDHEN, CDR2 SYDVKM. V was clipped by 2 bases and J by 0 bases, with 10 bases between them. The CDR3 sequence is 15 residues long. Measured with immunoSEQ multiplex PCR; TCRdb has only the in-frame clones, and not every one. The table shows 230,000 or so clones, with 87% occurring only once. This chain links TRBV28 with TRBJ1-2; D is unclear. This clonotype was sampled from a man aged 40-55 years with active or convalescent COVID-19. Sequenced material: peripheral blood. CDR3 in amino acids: CASSLEYLSNYGYTF. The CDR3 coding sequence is TGTGCCAGCAGTTTAGAATACCTATCTAACTATGGCTACACCTTC.